This T cell receptor beta chain stems from a study of shared clonotypes between healthy human individuals. General study points: Among the subsets, naive ones generally showed larger estimated richness than memory ones.

The assay was immunoSEQ multiplex PCR, and TCRdb's table has in-frame clones only and misses some. This sample has fewer than 1.8 million clones, with about 98.5% found just once. A note on this clone: Its antigen is currently unknown.

This CDR3 has 14 amino acids. Per germline, CDR1 LNHNV and CDR2 YYDKDF (reference sequence). The V and J ends lost 1 base and 2 bases respectively, with 8 bases between them. The chain combines TRBV15 with TRBJ1-1, with D unclear. The material sequenced was naive CD4+ T cells sorted from blood. Documented subset: CD45RA+ positively selected. The sequence was collected from a man under 40 in good health. The DNA of the CDR3 is TGTGCCACCAGCAGAGCAACAGCTAACACTGAAGCTTTCTTT. Translated, it gives CATSRATANTEAFF.